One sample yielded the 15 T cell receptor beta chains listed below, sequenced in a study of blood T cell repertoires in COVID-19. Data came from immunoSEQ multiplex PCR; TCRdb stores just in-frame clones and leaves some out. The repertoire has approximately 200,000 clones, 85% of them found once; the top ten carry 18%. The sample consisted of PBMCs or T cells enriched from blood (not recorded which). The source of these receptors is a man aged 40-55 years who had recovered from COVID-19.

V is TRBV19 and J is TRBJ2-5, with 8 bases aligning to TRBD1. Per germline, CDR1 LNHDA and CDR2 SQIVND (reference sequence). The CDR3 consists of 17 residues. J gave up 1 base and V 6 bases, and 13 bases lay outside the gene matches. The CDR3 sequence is CASSLSVTGQGQETQYF. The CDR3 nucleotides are TGTGCCAGTAGCTTGAGCGTGACAGGACAGGGCCAAGAGACCCAGTACTTC.

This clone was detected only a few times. CDR3 DNA sequence: TGTGCCAGCAGCAGGGCCGGGACAGGCGTCTACGAGCAGTACTTC. Amino acid sequence: CASSRAGTGVYEQYF. The chain employs TRBV5-4 and TRBJ2-7; 8 bases line up with TRBD1. V shed 4 bases and J 3 bases; nucleotides not matched to a gene: 9. The CDR3 has 15 amino acids. CDR1 is SGHNT, CDR2 YYREEE, per germline (reference sequence).

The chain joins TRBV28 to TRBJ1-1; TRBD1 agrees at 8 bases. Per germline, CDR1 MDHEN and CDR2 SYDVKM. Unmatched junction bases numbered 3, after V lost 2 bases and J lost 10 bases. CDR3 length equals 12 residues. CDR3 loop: CASSLLQGGAFF. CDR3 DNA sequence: TGTGCCAGCAGTTTACTACAGGGGGGAGCTTTCTTT.

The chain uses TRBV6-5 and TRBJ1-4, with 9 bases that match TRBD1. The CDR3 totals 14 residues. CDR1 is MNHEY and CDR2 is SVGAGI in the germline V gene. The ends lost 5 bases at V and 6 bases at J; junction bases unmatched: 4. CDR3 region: CASSPTGGDEKLFF. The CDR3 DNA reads TGTGCCAGCAGTCCGACAGGGGGAGATGAAAAACTGTTTTTT.

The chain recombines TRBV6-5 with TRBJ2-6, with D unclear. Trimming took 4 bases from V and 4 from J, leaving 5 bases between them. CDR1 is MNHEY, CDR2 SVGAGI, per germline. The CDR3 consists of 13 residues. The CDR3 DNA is TGTGCCAGCAGTTTGACAGGGGCCAACGTCCTGACTTTC. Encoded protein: CASSLTGANVLTF.

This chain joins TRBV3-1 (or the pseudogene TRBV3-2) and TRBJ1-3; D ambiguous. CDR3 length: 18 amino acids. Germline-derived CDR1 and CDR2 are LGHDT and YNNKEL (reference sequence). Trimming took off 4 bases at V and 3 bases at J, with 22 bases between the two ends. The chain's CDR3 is CASSLQSGRFGLGNTIYF. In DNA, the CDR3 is TGTGCCAGCAGCCTACAATCAGGCAGGTTCGGACTTGGAAACACCATATATTTT.

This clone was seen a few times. The CDR3 region is CASSVGGPAYEQYF. DNA of the CDR3: TGTGCCAGCAGCGTAGGAGGGCCCGCCTACGAGCAGTACTTC. The rearrangement joins TRBV9 to TRBJ2-7; maybe TRBD2 (5 bases). V lost 0 bases and J lost 2, with 9 bases in between. Germline values: CDR1 SGDLS, CDR2 YYNGEE. CDR3 length: 14 amino acids.

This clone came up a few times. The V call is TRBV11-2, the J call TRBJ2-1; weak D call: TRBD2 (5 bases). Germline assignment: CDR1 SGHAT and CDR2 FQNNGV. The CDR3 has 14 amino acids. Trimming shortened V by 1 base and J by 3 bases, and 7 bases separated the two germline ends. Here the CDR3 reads CASSLGDYYNEQFF. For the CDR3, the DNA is TGTGCCAGCAGCTTAGGAGACTACTACAATGAGCAGTTCTTC.

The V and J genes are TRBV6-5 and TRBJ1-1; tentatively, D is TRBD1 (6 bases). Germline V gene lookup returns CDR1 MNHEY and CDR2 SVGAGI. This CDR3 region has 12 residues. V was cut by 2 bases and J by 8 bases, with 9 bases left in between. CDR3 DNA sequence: TGTGCCAGCAGTTACCCAGACAGGGAAGCTTTCTTT. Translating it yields CASSYPDREAFF.

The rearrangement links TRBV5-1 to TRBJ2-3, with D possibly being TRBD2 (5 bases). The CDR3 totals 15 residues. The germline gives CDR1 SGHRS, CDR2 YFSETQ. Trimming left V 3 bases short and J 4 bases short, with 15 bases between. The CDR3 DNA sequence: TGCGCCAGCAGCTCCAGCGGAAACCGGGCAGATACGCAGTATTTT. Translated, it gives CASSSSGNRADTQYF.

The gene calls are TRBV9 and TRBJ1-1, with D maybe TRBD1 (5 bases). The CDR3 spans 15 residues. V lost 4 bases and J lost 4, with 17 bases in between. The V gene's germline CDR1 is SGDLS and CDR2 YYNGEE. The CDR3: CASSPKGRRGTEAFF. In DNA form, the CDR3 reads TGTGCCAGCAGCCCCAAGGGACGGCGGGGCACTGAAGCTTTCTTT. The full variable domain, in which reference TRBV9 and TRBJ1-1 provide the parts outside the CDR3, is DSGVTQTPKHLITATGQRVTLRCSPRSGDLSVYWYQQSLDQGLQFLIQYYNGEERAKGNILERFSAQQFPDLHSELNLSSLELGDSALYFCASSPKGRRGTEAFFGQGTRLTVV.

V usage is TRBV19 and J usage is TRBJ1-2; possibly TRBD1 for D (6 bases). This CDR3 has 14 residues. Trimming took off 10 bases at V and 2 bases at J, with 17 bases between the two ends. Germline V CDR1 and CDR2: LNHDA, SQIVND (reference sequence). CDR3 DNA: TGTGCCATCGGACAGAGGGGGAAAAACTATGGCTACACCTTC. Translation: CAIGQRGKNYGYTF.

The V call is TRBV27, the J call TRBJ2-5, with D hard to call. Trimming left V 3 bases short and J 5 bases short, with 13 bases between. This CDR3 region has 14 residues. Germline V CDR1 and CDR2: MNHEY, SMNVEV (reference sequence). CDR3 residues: CASSFSASRETQYF. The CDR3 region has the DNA TGTGCCAGCAGTTTTTCTGCTTCCAGGGAGACCCAGTACTTC.

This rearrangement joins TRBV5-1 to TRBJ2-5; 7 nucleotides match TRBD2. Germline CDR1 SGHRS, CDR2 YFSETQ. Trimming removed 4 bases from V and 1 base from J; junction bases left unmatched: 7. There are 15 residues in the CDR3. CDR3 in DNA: TGCGCCAGCAGCCTAGAAGGACTAGTCCAAGAGACCCAGTACTTC. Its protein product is CASSLEGLVQETQYF.

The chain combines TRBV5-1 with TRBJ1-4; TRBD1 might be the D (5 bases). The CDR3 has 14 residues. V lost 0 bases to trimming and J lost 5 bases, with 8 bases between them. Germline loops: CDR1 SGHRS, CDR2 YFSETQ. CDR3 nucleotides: TGCGCCAGCAGCTTGGACAGGATCAATGAAAAACTGTTTTTT. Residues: CASSLDRINEKLFF.